This is a list of T cell receptor beta chains from one sample in a study of human T cells and chemical hapten exposure. MiXCR, applied by TCRdb to the RACE reads, yields one record per CDR3 protein. The profile shows fewer than 50,000 distinct CDR3 sequences, about 4% of them singletons. The sequencing sample was made of whole blood. These receptors came from a human donor in good health. Some clones in this sample may be carry-over from other donors' samples. Each CDR3 is given with its conserved first and last residue. The order of the fields is D gene, J gene, V gene, clone size, CDR3 DNA, CDR3 protein. D genes are given only for firm matches. Clone size is given for some rows only: seen once, a few or many times, or a class if the clone is expanded.

TRBD2 | TRBJ2-3 | TRBV7-2 | many | TGTGCCAGCAGAACTGGACTAGCGGGAGATACGCAGTATTTT | CASRTGLAGDTQYF
. | TRBJ2-3 | TRBV27 | many | TGTGCCAGCAGTCTATCAATTACGGATACGCAGTATTTT | CASSLSITDTQYF
TRBD1 | TRBJ2-7 | TRBV27 | many | TGTGCCAGCAGGGACAGGGGAGTCTACGAGCAGTACTTC | CASRDRGVYEQYF
. | TRBJ2-5 | TRBV18 | many | TGTGCCAGCTCAGCAGAGACCCAGTACTTC | CASSAETQYF
TRBD2 | TRBJ2-3 | TRBV28 | few | TGTGCCAGCAGTTTTGGGGAGGGTCTGACAGATACGCAGTATTTT | CASSFGEGLTDTQYF
. | TRBJ2-1 | TRBV5-1 | many | TGCGCCAGCAGGTTGAATCAGGCGTTTGAGCAGTTCTTC | CASRLNQAFEQFF
. | TRBJ1-1 | TRBV5-4 | many | TGTGCCAGCAGCAACCGGCCTTTGAACACTGAAGCTTTCTTT | CASSNRPLNTEAFF
. | TRBJ2-5 | TRBV5-1 | many | TGCGCCAGCAGCAGGGGACGTCGAGAGACCCAGTACTTC | CASSRGRRETQYF
. | TRBJ2-5 | TRBV29-1 | many | TGCAGCGTTGTTTCGGGGGACCAAGAGACCCAGTACTTC | CSVVSGDQETQYF
. | TRBJ2-7 | TRBV10-3 | many | TGTGCCATCAGCCAGTCCGTCGTCGAGCAGTACTTC | CAISQSVVEQYF
. | TRBJ2-3 | TRBV20-1 | few | TGCAGTGCGCAACGAGTCTCAGATACGCAGTATTTT | CSAQRVSDTQYF
TRBD1 | TRBJ1-5 | TRBV20-1 | many | TGCAGTGCTCGACAGGGAAGCAATCAGCCCCAGCATTTT | CSARQGSNQPQHF
. | TRBJ1-2 | TRBV15 | many | TGTGCCACCAGCAGAGAGGCCTCGCTGTGGAACTATGGCTACACCTTC | CATSREASLWNYGYTF
TRBD2 | TRBJ2-2 | TRBV28 | many | TGTGCCAGCAGTTTAAGGGTAGCGGGAGGAACCGGGGAGCTGTTTTTT | CASSLRVAGGTGELFF
. | TRBJ1-1 | TRBV24-1 | many | TGTGCCACCAGTGAAGGGGGTTTAAACACTGAAGCTTTCTTT | CATSEGGLNTEAFF
TRBD1 | TRBJ1-2 | TRBV29-1 | many | TGCAGCGTAGACAGGGGGCTTTACTATGGCTACACCTTC | CSVDRGLYYGYTF
. | TRBJ2-7 | TRBV25-1 | many | TGTGCCAGCAGTGAGGTCCAGGAGCAGTACTTC | CASSEVQEQYF
. | TRBJ1-1 | TRBV6-5 | many | TGTGCCAGCAGGCTACAGGGCACCGACACTGAAGCTTTCTTT | CASRLQGTDTEAFF
TRBD1 | TRBJ2-6 | TRBV28 | . | TGTGCCAGCATCCCGACAGGGGAAGGGGCCAACGTCCTGACTTTC | CASIPTGEGANVLTF
TRBD2 | TRBJ2-7 | TRBV11-2 | . | TGTGCCAGCAGCCCGAACTCCTGGACTAGCGGGAGCGAGGACGAGCAGTACTTC | CASSPNSWTSGSEDEQYF
. | TRBJ2-7 | TRBV28 | many | TGTGCCAGCTTGGGTCGGGAGGGGGCGCATACTAGGTCCTACGAGCAGTACTTC | CASLGREGAHTRSYEQYF
TRBD1 | TRBJ2-5 | TRBV10-3 | many | TGTGCCATCAGTGAAACCCGACAGGGGGGACCACAAGAGACCCAGTACTTC | CAISETRQGGPQETQYF
. | TRBJ2-7 | TRBV5-1 | many | TGCGCCAGCAGCTTGTTGGAAGCACGCACCTACGAGCAGTACTTC | CASSLLEARTYEQYF
. | TRBJ2-2 | TRBV9 | few | TGTGCCAGCAGCGCCCCCTCCAACCCGGGCGGGGAGCTGTTTTTT | CASSAPSNPGGELFF
. | TRBJ2-7 | TRBV27 | many | TGTGCCAGCAGTTTAGCCAGGGGGGTCGAGCAGTACTTC | CASSLARGVEQYF
. | TRBJ2-3 | TRBV9 | few | TGTGCCAGCAGCGTAGAGGCCGTAACGCGCTCAGATACGCAGTATTTT | CASSVEAVTRSDTQYF
. | TRBJ2-3 | TRBV27 | many | TGTGCCACCCGTGGAGTTGGCGGCACAGATACGCAGTATTTT | CATRGVGGTDTQYF
. | TRBJ1-1 | TRBV6-5 | many | TGTGCCAGCAGTATAGGGGGAACTGAAGCTTTCTTT | CASSIGGTEAFF
. | TRBJ2-7 | TRBV5-6 | . | TGTGCCAGCAGCTTGGGAGGTTATAGGCCCACCTACGAGCAGTACTTC | CASSLGGYRPTYEQYF
. | TRBJ2-1 | TRBV3-1 | few | TGTGCCAGCAGCCAAACAGTAAGCTCCTACAATGAGCAGTTCTTC | CASSQTVSSYNEQFF
TRBD1 | TRBJ2-3 | TRBV20-1 | . | TGCAGTGCCCCGGCGACGGACAGGTCCACAGATACGCAGTATTTT | CSAPATDRSTDTQYF
. | TRBJ2-7 | TRBV19 | . | TGTGCCAGTAGTATCGGGGGACAGACGAGCCCCACCGACTTC | CASSIGGQTSPTDF
. | TRBJ2-7 | TRBV5-1 | many | TGCGCCAGCAGCTTGGAAGGGGTCAGTTACGAGCAGTACTTC | CASSLEGVSYEQYF
TRBD1 | TRBJ2-5 | TRBV25-1 | many | TGTGCCAGCTGCCCGGGACAGGGATCGCAGACCCAGTACTTC | CASCPGQGSQTQYF
. | TRBJ2-3 | TRBV7-7 | many | TGTGCTAGCAGCCCCGAAGGAGCAGATACGCAGTATTTT | CASSPEGADTQYF
TRBD2 | TRBJ2-1 | TRBV12-3/TRBV12-4 | . | TGTGCCAGCAGGACGGGAGGGGAGTACGATGAGCAGTTCTTC | CASRTGGEYDEQFF
. | TRBJ1-2 | TRBV6-5 | many | TGTGCCAGCAGTTATAACGGCGTCGGTTGTTGCACCTTC | CASSYNGVGCCTF
. | TRBJ1-5 | TRBV20-1 | many | TGCAGTGCTAGGGGGGGGGCAGTAAGGGGAGGCAATCAGCCCCAGCATTTT | CSARGGAVRGGNQPQHF
TRBD2 | TRBJ2-3 | TRBV24-1 | many | TGTGCCACCAGTATAGCGGGAGGGCAGTATTTT | CATSIAGGQYF
. | TRBJ1-6 | TRBV4-2 | many | TGTGCCAGCAGCCAGTCCATTAATTCACCCCTCCACTTT | CASSQSINSPLHF
. | TRBJ1-2 | TRBV6-1 | . | TGTGCCAGCAGTGAACGAGACGGGCCCTATGGCTACACCTTC | CASSERDGPYGYTF
. | TRBJ1-2 | TRBV12-3/TRBV12-4 | few | TGTGCCAGCAGCCCAGGATTCCTTAACTATGGCTACACCTTC | CASSPGFLNYGYTF
. | TRBJ2-6 | TRBV19 | few | TGTGCCAGTAGTGCCTCAGGGTCCTCTGGGGCCAACGTCCTGACTTTC | CASSASGSSGANVLTF
TRBD1 | TRBJ1-2 | TRBV5-5 | . | TGTGCCAGCAGCTTGGTGGGGACAGGGAGCAGCTATGGCTACACCTTC | CASSLVGTGSSYGYTF
TRBD2 | TRBJ2-7 | TRBV24-1 | . | TGTGCCACCAGTGATCCTAGCGGGAGCTTCTACGAGCAGTACTTC | CATSDPSGSFYEQYF
. | TRBJ1-2 | TRBV29-1 | many | TGCAGCGTTGACCCGCAGACTAACTATGGCTACACCTTC | CSVDPQTNYGYTF
. | TRBJ1-1 | TRBV20-1 | many | TGCAGTGCTAGTGAGGGGCACACTGAAGCTTTCTTT | CSASEGHTEAFF
TRBD1 | TRBJ2-1 | TRBV6-5 | many | TGTGCCAGCAGTTACCCAGCGGGACAGGGTGGTTATGAGCAGTTCTTC | CASSYPAGQGGYEQFF